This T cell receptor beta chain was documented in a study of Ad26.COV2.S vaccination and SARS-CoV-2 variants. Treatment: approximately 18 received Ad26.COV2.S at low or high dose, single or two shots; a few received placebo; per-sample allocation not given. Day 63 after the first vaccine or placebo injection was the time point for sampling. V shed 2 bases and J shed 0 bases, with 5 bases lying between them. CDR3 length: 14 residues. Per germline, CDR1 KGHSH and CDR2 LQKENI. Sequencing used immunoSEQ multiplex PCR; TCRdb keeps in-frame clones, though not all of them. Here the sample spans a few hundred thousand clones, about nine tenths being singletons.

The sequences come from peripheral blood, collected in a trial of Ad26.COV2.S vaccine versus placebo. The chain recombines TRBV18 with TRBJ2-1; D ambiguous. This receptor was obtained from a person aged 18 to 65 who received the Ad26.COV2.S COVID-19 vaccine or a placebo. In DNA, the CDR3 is TGTGCCAGCTCACCAACTAACTCCTACAATGAGCAGTTCTTC. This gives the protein CASSPTNSYNEQFF.